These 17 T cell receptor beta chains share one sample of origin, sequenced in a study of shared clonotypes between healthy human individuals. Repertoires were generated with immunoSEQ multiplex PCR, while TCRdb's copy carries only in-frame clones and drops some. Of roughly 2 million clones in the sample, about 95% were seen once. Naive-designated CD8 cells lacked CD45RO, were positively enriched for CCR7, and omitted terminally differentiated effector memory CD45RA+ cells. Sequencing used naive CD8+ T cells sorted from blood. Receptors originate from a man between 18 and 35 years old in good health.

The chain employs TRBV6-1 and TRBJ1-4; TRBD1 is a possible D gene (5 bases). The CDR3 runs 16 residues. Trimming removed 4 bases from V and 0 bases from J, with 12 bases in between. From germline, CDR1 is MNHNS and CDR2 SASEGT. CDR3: CASSARTPATNEKLFF. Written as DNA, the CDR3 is TGTGCCAGCAGTGCCCGGACACCTGCAACTAATGAAAAACTGTTTTTT.

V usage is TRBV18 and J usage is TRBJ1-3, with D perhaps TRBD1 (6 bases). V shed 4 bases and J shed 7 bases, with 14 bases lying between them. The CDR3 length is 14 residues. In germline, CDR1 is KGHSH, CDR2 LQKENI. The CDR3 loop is CASSQTGGENTIYF. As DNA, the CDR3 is TGTGCCAGCTCACAAACGGGGGGCGAGAACACCATATATTTT.

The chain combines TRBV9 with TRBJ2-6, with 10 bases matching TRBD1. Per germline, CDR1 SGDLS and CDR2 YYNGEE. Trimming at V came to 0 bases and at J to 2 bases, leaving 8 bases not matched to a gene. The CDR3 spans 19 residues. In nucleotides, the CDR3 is TGTGCCAGCAGCGTAGATGCTTGGACAGGGGGGACTGGGGCCAACGTCCTGACTTTC. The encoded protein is CASSVDAWTGGTGANVLTF.

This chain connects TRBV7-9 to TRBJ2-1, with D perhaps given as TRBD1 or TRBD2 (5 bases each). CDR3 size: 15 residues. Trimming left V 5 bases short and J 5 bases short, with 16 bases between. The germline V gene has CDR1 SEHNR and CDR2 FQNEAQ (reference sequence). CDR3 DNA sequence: TGTGCCAGCAGCAGTGTCTTCGGGACCGACAATGAGCAGTTCTTC. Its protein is CASSSVFGTDNEQFF.

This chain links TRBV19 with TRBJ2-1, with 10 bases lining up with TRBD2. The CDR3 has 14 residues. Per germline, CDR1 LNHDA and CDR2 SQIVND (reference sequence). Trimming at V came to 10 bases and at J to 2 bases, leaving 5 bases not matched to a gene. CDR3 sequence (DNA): TGTGCCACCCAAGGACTAGCGGCCTACAATGAGCAGTTCTTC. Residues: CATQGLAAYNEQFF.

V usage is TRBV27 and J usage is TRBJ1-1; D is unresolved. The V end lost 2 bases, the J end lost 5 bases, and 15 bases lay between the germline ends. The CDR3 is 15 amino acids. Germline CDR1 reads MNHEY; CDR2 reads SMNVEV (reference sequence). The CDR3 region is CASSLAGRPGTEAFF. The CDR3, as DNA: TGTGCCAGCAGTTTAGCGGGCAGGCCGGGGACTGAAGCTTTCTTT.

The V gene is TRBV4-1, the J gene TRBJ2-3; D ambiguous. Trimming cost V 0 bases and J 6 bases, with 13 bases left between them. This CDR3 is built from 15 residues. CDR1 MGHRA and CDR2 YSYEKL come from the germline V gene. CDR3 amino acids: CASSQDPGRVDTQYF. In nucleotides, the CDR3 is TGCGCCAGCAGCCAAGATCCCGGGCGTGTCGATACGCAGTATTTT.

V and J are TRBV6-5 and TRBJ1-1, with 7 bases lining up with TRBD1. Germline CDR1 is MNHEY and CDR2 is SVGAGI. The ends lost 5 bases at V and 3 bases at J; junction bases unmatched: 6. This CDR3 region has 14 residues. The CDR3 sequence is CASSEGGRYTEAFF. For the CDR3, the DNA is TGTGCCAGCAGTGAAGGGGGCCGGTACACTGAAGCTTTCTTT.

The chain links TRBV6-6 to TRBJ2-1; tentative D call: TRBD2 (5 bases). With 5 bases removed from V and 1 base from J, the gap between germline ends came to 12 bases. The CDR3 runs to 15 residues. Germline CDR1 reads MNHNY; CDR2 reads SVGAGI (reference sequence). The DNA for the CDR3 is TGTGCCAGCAGTAGCGGAAGGCCTTCCTACAATGAGCAGTTCTTC. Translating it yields CASSSGRPSYNEQFF.

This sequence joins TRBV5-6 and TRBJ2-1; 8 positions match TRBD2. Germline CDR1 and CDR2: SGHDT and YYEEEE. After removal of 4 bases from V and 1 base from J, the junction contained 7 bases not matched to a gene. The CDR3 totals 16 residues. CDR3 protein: CASSPGTSRSYNEQFF. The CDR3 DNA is TGTGCCAGCAGCCCCGGGACTAGTCGGTCCTACAATGAGCAGTTCTTC.

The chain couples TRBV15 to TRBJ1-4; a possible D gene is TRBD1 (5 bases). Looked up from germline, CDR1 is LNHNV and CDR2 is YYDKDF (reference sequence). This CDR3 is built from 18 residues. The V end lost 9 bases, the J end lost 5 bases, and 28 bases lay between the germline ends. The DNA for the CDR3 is TGTGCCACGTCCCCCCGCGGGGGGGTGGTTCGTTGGAATGAAAAACTGTTTTTT. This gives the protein CATSPRGGVVRWNEKLFF.

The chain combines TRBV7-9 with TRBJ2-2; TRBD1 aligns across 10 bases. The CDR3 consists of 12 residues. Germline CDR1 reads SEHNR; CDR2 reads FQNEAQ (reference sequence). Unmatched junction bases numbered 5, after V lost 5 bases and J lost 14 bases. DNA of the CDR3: TGTGCCAGCAGCCCGCAGACAGGGGGCCTGTTTTTT. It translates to CASSPQTGGLFF.

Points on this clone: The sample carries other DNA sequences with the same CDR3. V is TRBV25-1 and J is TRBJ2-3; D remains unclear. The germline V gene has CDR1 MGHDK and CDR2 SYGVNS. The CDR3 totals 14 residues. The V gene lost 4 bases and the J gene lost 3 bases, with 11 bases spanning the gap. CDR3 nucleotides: TGTGCCAGCAGTGGACCTCTTTCAACAGATACGCAGTATTTT. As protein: CASSGPLSTDTQYF.

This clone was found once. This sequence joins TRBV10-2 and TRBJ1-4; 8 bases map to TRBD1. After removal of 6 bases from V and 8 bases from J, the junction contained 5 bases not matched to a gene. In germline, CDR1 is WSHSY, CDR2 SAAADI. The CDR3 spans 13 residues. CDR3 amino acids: CASRDRGGEKLFF. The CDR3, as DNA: TGCGCCAGCAGAGACAGGGGTGGGGAAAAACTGTTTTTT.

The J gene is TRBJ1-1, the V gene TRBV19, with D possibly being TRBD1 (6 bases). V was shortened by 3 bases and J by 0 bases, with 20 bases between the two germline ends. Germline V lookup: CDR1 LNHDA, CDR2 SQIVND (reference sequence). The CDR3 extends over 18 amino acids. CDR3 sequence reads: CASSIHPSGDSLNTEAFF. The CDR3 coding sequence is TGTGCCAGTAGTATCCATCCCTCAGGGGACTCATTGAACACTGAAGCTTTCTTT.

The CDR3 DNA is TGCAGCGTTGACTCCGGGGAAGGCACAGATACGCAGTATTTT. Its translation is CSVDSGEGTDTQYF. The V call is TRBV29-1, the J call TRBJ2-3; D might be TRBD2 (5 bases). Trimming left V 3 bases short and J 1 base short, with 11 bases between. CDR3 size: 14 residues. Germline CDR1 SQVTM, CDR2 ANQGSEA.

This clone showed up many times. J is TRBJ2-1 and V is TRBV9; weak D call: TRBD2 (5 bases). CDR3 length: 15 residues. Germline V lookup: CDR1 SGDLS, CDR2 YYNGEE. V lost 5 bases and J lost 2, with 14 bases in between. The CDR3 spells CASSMFPGTYNEQFF. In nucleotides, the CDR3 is TGTGCCAGCAGTATGTTTCCGGGGACCTACAATGAGCAGTTCTTC. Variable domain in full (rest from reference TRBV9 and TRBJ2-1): DSGVTQTPKHLITATGQRVTLRCSPRSGDLSVYWYQQSLDQGLQFLIQYYNGEERAKGNILERFSAQQFPDLHSELNLSSLELGDSALYFCASSMFPGTYNEQFFGPGTRLTVL.